This T cell receptor (beta chain) comes out of a study of human T cells and chemical hapten exposure. Study results and caveats: Healthy people's immune response may differ from that of the donors, who had alopecia.

A single record per CDR3 protein comes from TCRdb applying MiXCR to the RACE reads. The table includes tens of thousands of distinct CDR3 sequences, around 11% detected once. The time point here: patch test 1, 2 weeks after DPC sensitization. As to treatment: therapeutic diphenylcyclopropenone sensitization with weekly scalp DPC. Notes on this clonotype: Its antigen remains unknown.

Source: whole blood, taken in connection with sensitization to the hapten diphenylcyclopropenone (DPC). The receptor was isolated from a woman aged 55-70 years with alopecia areata. Some clones in this sample may be carry-over from other donors' samples.

The CDR3 DNA reads as TGTGCCAGCAGTGAATATCGGGGGAGCGCCTACAATGAGCAGTTCTTC. It is translated as CASSEYRGSAYNEQFF. The chain uses TRBV25-1 and TRBJ2-1; TRBD2 is a possible D gene (6 bases). The V gene lost 0 bases and the J gene lost 2 bases, with 11 bases spanning the gap. The CDR3 spans 16 residues. Germline assignment: CDR1 MGHDK and CDR2 SYGVNS.